A selection of T cell receptor beta chains follows, all from one sample in a study of shared clonotypes between healthy human individuals. Sequencing used immunoSEQ multiplex PCR; TCRdb keeps in-frame clones, though not all of them. The table shows 550,000 to 800,000 clones, with 90% occurring only once. Input material: memory CD8+ T cells from PBMCs. All receptors come from a man between 18 and 29 years old in good health. Some clones in this sample may be carry-over from other donors' samples. CDR3s include the opening cysteine and the closing phenylalanine or tryptophan. A D gene is named only where the DNA matches it firmly. Clone size is stated in some rows and not others, as once, few, many or a class when expanded.

CDR3aa: CASSVLPQETQYF; CDR3nt: TGTGCCAGCAGCGTACTCCCACAAGAGACCCAGTACTTC; j_gene: TRBJ2-5; d_gene: -; abundance: -; v_gene: TRBV9
CDR3aa: CASSEPSVGRAGRSSYEQYF; CDR3nt: TGTGCCAGCAGTGAACCCTCCGTCGGCCGGGCCGGGAGGAGCTCCTACGAGCAGTACTTC; j_gene: TRBJ2-7; d_gene: TRBD2; abundance: -; v_gene: TRBV6-1
CDR3aa: CASSLGGGTSTDTQYF; CDR3nt: TGTGCCAGCAGTTTGGGTGGCGGAACTAGCACAGATACGCAGTATTTT; j_gene: TRBJ2-3; d_gene: -; abundance: -; v_gene: TRBV28
CDR3aa: CASSRDRVNTEAFF; CDR3nt: TGTGCCAGCAGCCGGGACAGGGTGAACACTGAAGCTTTCTTT; j_gene: TRBJ1-1; d_gene: TRBD1; abundance: -; v_gene: TRBV5-4
CDR3aa: CASGFGMGDNSPLHF; CDR3nt: TGTGCCAGCGGGTTTGGGATGGGGGATAATTCACCCCTCCACTTT; j_gene: TRBJ1-6; d_gene: -; abundance: -; v_gene: TRBV28
CDR3aa: CASSLGLAGTYEQYF; CDR3nt: TGTGCCAGCAGCCTCGGACTAGCGGGGACCTACGAGCAGTACTTC; j_gene: TRBJ2-7; d_gene: TRBD2; abundance: -; v_gene: TRBV14
CDR3aa: CASSSWTSGNEQYF; CDR3nt: TGTGCCAGCAGCTCCTGGACTAGCGGAAACGAGCAGTACTTC; j_gene: TRBJ2-7; d_gene: TRBD2; abundance: once; v_gene: TRBV7-6
CDR3aa: CASSPTGGSEQYF; CDR3nt: TGTGCCAGCAGCCCTACAGGGGGAAGCGAGCAGTACTTC; j_gene: TRBJ2-7; d_gene: TRBD1; abundance: -; v_gene: TRBV28
CDR3aa: CASSLAGSYEQYF; CDR3nt: TGTGCCAGCAGTTTAGCAGGGTCCTACGAGCAGTACTTC; j_gene: TRBJ2-7; d_gene: -; abundance: -; v_gene: TRBV28
CDR3aa: CASSDGTRGALSYEQYF; CDR3nt: TGTGCCAGTAGTGACGGGACTAGGGGTGCTTTGTCCTACGAGCAGTACTTC; j_gene: TRBJ2-7; d_gene: TRBD2; abundance: -; v_gene: TRBV19
CDR3aa: CASTPRGTHYGYTF; CDR3nt: TGTGCCAGCACCCCCCGAGGAACCCACTATGGCTACACCTTC; j_gene: TRBJ1-2; d_gene: -; abundance: -; v_gene: TRBV28
CDR3aa: CASRDRDRGDYGYTF; CDR3nt: TGTGCCAGCAGAGACCGGGACAGGGGCGACTATGGCTACACCTTC; j_gene: TRBJ1-2; d_gene: TRBD1; abundance: -; v_gene: TRBV6-4
CDR3aa: CASSNRGTGNTIYF; CDR3nt: TGTGCCAGCAGTAACAGGGGAACTGGAAACACCATATATTTT; j_gene: TRBJ1-3; d_gene: TRBD1; abundance: once; v_gene: TRBV27
CDR3aa: CASSHPRTDEQFF; CDR3nt: TGTGCCAGCTCTCATCCCCGGACGGATGAGCAGTTCTTC; j_gene: TRBJ2-1; d_gene: -; abundance: -; v_gene: TRBV18
CDR3aa: CASSKSPSQYF; CDR3nt: TGTGCCAGCAGCAAAAGCCCTAGCCAGTACTTC; j_gene: TRBJ2-5; d_gene: -; abundance: -; v_gene: TRBV21-1
CDR3aa: CASSYSGASYEQYF; CDR3nt: TGTGCCAGCAGTTACTCTGGGGCCTCCTACGAGCAGTACTTC; j_gene: TRBJ2-7; d_gene: -; abundance: -; v_gene: TRBV6-5
CDR3aa: CASRPTGTNNEQFF; CDR3nt: TGTGCCAGCAGACCCACCGGGACGAACAATGAGCAGTTCTTC; j_gene: TRBJ2-1; d_gene: -; abundance: -; v_gene: TRBV4-2
CDR3aa: CASSFSGVLGNEQFF; CDR3nt: TGTGCCAGCAGCTTCTCGGGAGTCTTGGGCAATGAGCAGTTCTTC; j_gene: TRBJ2-1; d_gene: -; abundance: once; v_gene: TRBV13
CDR3aa: CASSFHLAGPTYEQYF; CDR3nt: TGTGCCAGCAGCTTCCACTTAGCGGGACCTACCTACGAGCAGTACTTC; j_gene: TRBJ2-7; d_gene: TRBD2; abundance: -; v_gene: TRBV13
CDR3aa: CASSPGQGPNLGNQPQHF; CDR3nt: TGTGCCAGCAGTCCAGGACAGGGGCCGAACCTGGGCAATCAGCCCCAGCATTTT; j_gene: TRBJ1-5; d_gene: TRBD1; abundance: -; v_gene: TRBV28
CDR3aa: CASSLWGNEQFF; CDR3nt: TGTGCCAGCAGTTTGTGGGGGAATGAGCAGTTCTTC; j_gene: TRBJ2-1; d_gene: -; abundance: -; v_gene: TRBV28
CDR3aa: CASSQPGQPYGYTF; CDR3nt: TGTGCCAGCTCTCAACCGGGACAGCCCTATGGCTACACCTTC; j_gene: TRBJ1-2; d_gene: TRBD1; abundance: -; v_gene: TRBV18
CDR3aa: CASSEGSSYNSPLHF; CDR3nt: TGTGCCAGCAGTGAAGGGAGCTCCTATAATTCACCCCTCCACTTT; j_gene: TRBJ1-6; d_gene: -; abundance: -; v_gene: TRBV6-1
CDR3aa: CASISEQFF; CDR3nt: TGTGCCAGCATTTCTGAGCAGTTCTTC; j_gene: TRBJ2-1; d_gene: -; abundance: once; v_gene: TRBV6-6
CDR3aa: CASSGGLMNEKLFF; CDR3nt: TGTGCCAGTAGTGGTGGGCTTATGAATGAAAAACTGTTTTTT; j_gene: TRBJ1-4; d_gene: -; abundance: -; v_gene: TRBV19
CDR3aa: CASRTGLGSYNEQFF; CDR3nt: TGTGCCAGCAGAACGGGGCTGGGCTCCTACAATGAGCAGTTCTTC; j_gene: TRBJ2-1; d_gene: -; abundance: -; v_gene: TRBV28
CDR3aa: CASSFTELNQPQHF; CDR3nt: TGTGCCAGCAGTTTTACAGAGTTAAATCAGCCCCAGCATTTT; j_gene: TRBJ1-5; d_gene: -; abundance: -; v_gene: TRBV28
CDR3aa: CASSLGQGGPYEQYF; CDR3nt: TGTGCCAGCAGCTTGGGACAGGGGGGCCCCTACGAGCAGTACTTC; j_gene: TRBJ2-7; d_gene: TRBD1; abundance: -; v_gene: TRBV7-8
CDR3aa: CASSNGGNQPQHF; CDR3nt: TGTGCCAGCAGCAACGGGGGAAATCAGCCCCAGCATTTT; j_gene: TRBJ1-5; d_gene: -; abundance: once; v_gene: TRBV7-9
CDR3aa: CASSLGDTGELFF; CDR3nt: TGTGCCAGCAGCCTTGGAGATACCGGGGAGCTGTTTTTT; j_gene: TRBJ2-2; d_gene: -; abundance: -; v_gene: TRBV11-2
CDR3aa: CASSRPPEAFF; CDR3nt: TGTGCCAGCAGCCGCCCCCCTGAAGCTTTCTTT; j_gene: TRBJ1-1; d_gene: -; abundance: -; v_gene: TRBV13
CDR3aa: CASLIGGQFF; CDR3nt: TGTGCCAGCCTGATAGGGGGGCAGTTCTTC; j_gene: TRBJ2-1; d_gene: -; abundance: -; v_gene: TRBV6-6
CDR3aa: CASSLVPRTDTQYF; CDR3nt: TGTGCCAGCAGCTTAGTTCCTCGCACAGATACGCAGTATTTT; j_gene: TRBJ2-3; d_gene: -; abundance: once; v_gene: TRBV7-2
CDR3aa: CASSLSAYLNQETQYF; CDR3nt: TGTGCCAGCAGCTTATCAGCCTACCTAAACCAAGAGACCCAGTACTTC; j_gene: TRBJ2-5; d_gene: -; abundance: -; v_gene: TRBV7-7
CDR3aa: CAISEEDSPYQPQHF; CDR3nt: TGTGCCATCAGTGAGGAGGACAGCCCCTATCAGCCCCAGCATTTT; j_gene: TRBJ1-5; d_gene: -; abundance: -; v_gene: TRBV10-3
CDR3aa: CAISGRDAGRANYGYTF; CDR3nt: TGTGCCATCAGTGGCCGGGACGCCGGCCGGGCTAACTATGGCTACACCTTC; j_gene: TRBJ1-2; d_gene: -; abundance: -; v_gene: TRBV10-3
CDR3aa: CASSQDDSGLAKNIQYF; CDR3nt: TGTGCCAGCAGCCAAGATGATAGTGGTCTAGCCAAAAACATTCAGTACTTC; j_gene: TRBJ2-4; d_gene: -; abundance: -; v_gene: TRBV4-2
CDR3aa: CASSRTEGEQYF; CDR3nt: TGTGCCAGCAGTAGGACGGAAGGGGAGCAGTACTTC; j_gene: TRBJ2-7; d_gene: -; abundance: -; v_gene: TRBV28
CDR3aa: CASSLSGLWEQFF; CDR3nt: TGTGCCAGCAGTTTATCGGGTTTGTGGGAGCAGTTCTTC; j_gene: TRBJ2-1; d_gene: -; abundance: -; v_gene: TRBV27
CDR3aa: CASKRGLADSYEQYF; CDR3nt: TGTGCCAGCAAGAGAGGACTAGCGGACTCCTACGAGCAGTACTTC; j_gene: TRBJ2-7; d_gene: TRBD2; abundance: many; v_gene: TRBV27
CDR3aa: CASSWTSGSYNEQFF; CDR3nt: TGTGCCAGCAGCTGGACTAGCGGGAGCTACAATGAGCAGTTCTTC; j_gene: TRBJ2-1; d_gene: TRBD2; abundance: -; v_gene: TRBV7-6
CDR3aa: CASSRTGPSTDTQYF; CDR3nt: TGTGCCAGCAGTCGCACAGGGCCTAGCACAGATACGCAGTATTTT; j_gene: TRBJ2-3; d_gene: -; abundance: -; v_gene: TRBV28
CDR3aa: CAWTGGTGELFF; CDR3nt: TGTGCCTGGACGGGGGGAACCGGGGAGCTGTTTTTT; j_gene: TRBJ2-2; d_gene: TRBD2; abundance: -; v_gene: TRBV30
CDR3aa: CASSYSYSKNTEAFF; CDR3nt: TGTGCCAGCAGTTACTCGTACAGTAAAAACACTGAAGCTTTCTTT; j_gene: TRBJ1-1; d_gene: -; abundance: -; v_gene: TRBV6-5
CDR3aa: CASSLDPSGSVQETQYF; CDR3nt: TGCGCCAGCAGCTTGGATCCTAGCGGGAGTGTCCAAGAGACCCAGTACTTC; j_gene: TRBJ2-5; d_gene: TRBD2; abundance: -; v_gene: TRBV5-1
CDR3aa: CASSGLAGFNEQFF; CDR3nt: TGTGCCAGCAGTGGACTAGCGGGATTCAATGAGCAGTTCTTC; j_gene: TRBJ2-1; d_gene: TRBD2; abundance: -; v_gene: TRBV2
CDR3aa: CASIPKPPGLVETQYF; CDR3nt: TGTGCCAGCATTCCCAAACCCCCGGGACTAGTGGAGACCCAGTACTTC; j_gene: TRBJ2-5; d_gene: TRBD2; abundance: -; v_gene: TRBV2
CDR3aa: CAWRQAEPNYGYTF; CDR3nt: TGTGCCTGGAGACAGGCCGAACCGAACTATGGCTACACCTTC; j_gene: TRBJ1-2; d_gene: -; abundance: -; v_gene: TRBV30
CDR3aa: CASSFSTALTFYEQYF; CDR3nt: TGTGCCAGCAGCTTTTCGACAGCGCTAACATTCTACGAGCAGTACTTC; j_gene: TRBJ2-7; d_gene: -; abundance: -; v_gene: TRBV7-6
CDR3aa: CASSQEPGLAGYEQYF; CDR3nt: TGTGCCAGCAGCCAGGAACCGGGACTAGCAGGATACGAGCAGTACTTC; j_gene: TRBJ2-7; d_gene: TRBD2; abundance: -; v_gene: TRBV7-8
CDR3aa: CASSTSGGDPNNEQFF; CDR3nt: TGTGCCAGCAGCACCTCAGGGGGCGACCCGAACAATGAGCAGTTCTTC; j_gene: TRBJ2-1; d_gene: TRBD1; abundance: -; v_gene: TRBV11-1